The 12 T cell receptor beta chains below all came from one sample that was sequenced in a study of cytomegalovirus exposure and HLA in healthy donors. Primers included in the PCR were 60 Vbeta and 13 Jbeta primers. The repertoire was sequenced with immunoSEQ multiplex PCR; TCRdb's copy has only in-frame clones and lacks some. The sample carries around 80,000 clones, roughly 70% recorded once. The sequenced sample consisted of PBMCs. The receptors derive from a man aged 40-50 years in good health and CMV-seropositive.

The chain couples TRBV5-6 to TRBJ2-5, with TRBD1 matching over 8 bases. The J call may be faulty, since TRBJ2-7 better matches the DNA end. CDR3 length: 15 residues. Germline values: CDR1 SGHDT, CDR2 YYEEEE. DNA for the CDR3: TGTGCCAGCAGCCCCGGGACAGGTATCTCCTACGAGCAGTACTTC. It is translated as CASSPGTGISYEQYF.

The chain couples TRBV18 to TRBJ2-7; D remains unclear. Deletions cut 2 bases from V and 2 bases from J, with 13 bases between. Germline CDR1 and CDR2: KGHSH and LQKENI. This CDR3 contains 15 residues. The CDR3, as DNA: TGTGCCAGCTCACCAGGAGACGGAATTCCCTACGAGCAGTACTTC. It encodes CASSPGDGIPYEQYF.

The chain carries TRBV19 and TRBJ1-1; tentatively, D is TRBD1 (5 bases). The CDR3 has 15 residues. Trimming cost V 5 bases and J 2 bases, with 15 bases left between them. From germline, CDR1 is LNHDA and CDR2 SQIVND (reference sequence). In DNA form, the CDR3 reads TGTGCCAGTAGTCCCAATACAGGCCTCAACACTGAAGCTTTCTTT. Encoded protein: CASSPNTGLNTEAFF.

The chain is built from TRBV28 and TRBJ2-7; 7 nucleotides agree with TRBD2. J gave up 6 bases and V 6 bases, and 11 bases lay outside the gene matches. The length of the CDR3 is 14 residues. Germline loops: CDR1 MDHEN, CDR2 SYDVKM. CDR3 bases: TGTGCCAGCAGGGGGCCAGCGGGGAGCCCCGAGCAGTACTTC. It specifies CASRGPAGSPEQYF.

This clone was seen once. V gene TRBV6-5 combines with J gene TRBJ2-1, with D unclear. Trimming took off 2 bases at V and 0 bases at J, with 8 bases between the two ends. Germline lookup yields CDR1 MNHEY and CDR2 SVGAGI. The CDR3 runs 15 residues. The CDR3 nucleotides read TGTGCCAGCAGTTACCAGGCAAGCTCCTACAATGAGCAGTTCTTC. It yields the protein CASSYQASSYNEQFF.

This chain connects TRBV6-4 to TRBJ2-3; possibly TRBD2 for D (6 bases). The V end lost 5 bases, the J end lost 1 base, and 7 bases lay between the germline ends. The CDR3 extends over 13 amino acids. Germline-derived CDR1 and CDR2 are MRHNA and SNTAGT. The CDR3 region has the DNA TGTGCCAGCAGTTCTAGCGGCACAGATACGCAGTATTTT. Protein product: CASSSSGTDTQYF.

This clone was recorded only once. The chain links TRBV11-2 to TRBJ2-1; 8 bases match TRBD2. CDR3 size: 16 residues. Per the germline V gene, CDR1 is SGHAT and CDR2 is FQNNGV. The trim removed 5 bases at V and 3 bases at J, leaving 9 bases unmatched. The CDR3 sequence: CASSVTSGGIYNEQFF. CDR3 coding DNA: TGTGCCAGCAGCGTCACTAGCGGAGGGATCTACAATGAGCAGTTCTTC.

CDR3 loop: CSVEGGAGTEAFF. The CDR3 nucleotides read TGCAGCGTTGAAGGAGGGGCGGGAACTGAAGCTTTCTTT. The chain uses TRBV29-1 and TRBJ1-1; perhaps TRBD1 as D (5 bases). Germline V CDR1 and CDR2: SQVTM, ANQGSEA. The V end lost 1 base, the J end lost 5 bases, and 11 bases lay between the germline ends. The CDR3 runs to 13 residues.

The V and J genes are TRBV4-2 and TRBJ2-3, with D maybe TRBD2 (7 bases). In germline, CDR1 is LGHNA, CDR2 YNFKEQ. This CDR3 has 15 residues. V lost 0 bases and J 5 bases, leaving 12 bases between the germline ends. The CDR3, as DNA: TGTGCCAGCAGCCAAGACGAGAGGGGGGGAGATACGCAGTATTTT. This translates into CASSQDERGGDTQYF.

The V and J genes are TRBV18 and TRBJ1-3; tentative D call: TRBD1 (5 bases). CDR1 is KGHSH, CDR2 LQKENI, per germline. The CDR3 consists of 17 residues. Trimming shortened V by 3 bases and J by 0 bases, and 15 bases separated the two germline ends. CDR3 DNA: TGTGCCAGCTCACCTACGGGACTATCCGCCTCTGGAAACACCATATATTTT. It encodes CASSPTGLSASGNTIYF.

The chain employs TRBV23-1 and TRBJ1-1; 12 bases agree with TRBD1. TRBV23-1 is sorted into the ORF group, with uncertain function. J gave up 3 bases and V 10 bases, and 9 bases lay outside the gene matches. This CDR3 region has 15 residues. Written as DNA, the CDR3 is TGCGCCACCACGCGGGACAGGGGGCGACACACTGAAGCTTTCTTT. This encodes CATTRDRGRHTEAFF.

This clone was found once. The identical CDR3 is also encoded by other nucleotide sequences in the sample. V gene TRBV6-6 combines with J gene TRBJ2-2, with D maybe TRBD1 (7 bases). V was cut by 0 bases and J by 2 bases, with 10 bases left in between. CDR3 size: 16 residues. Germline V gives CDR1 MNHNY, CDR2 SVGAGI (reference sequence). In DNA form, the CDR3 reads TGTGCCAGCAGTTACTCAGGAGGGGGCAACACCGGGGAGCTGTTTTTT. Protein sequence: CASSYSGGGNTGELFF.